The present T cell receptor beta chain was sequenced within a study of cytomegalovirus exposure and HLA in healthy donors. The CDR3 length is 15 residues. V dropped 5 bases and J dropped 6; count of bases not matched to a gene: 7. Germline V lookup: CDR1 SGHTA, CDR2 FQGNSA. Study observations and caveats: Donors belonging to an Asian-associated ancestry cluster reportedly showed fewer N-insertions in productive TCRs than the 666-donor mean, according to what a later analysis found. Previously analyzed data showed that most TCR beta V segments were productive at a frequency of about 87% or about 30%.

To note about this clone: The antigen is not known.

13 Jbeta primers and 60 Vbeta primers were used for the PCR. Only in-frame clones appear in the TCRdb table, and some are missing; sequencing was by immunoSEQ multiplex PCR. The data contain some 140,000 clones, over 60% of them seen just once; the ten biggest clones take up 4%. The chain links TRBV7-2 to TRBJ2-5; 12 bases fit TRBD2. Material for sequencing was PBMCs. The sequence came from a woman between 40 and 55 years old in good health and CMV-seronegative. CDR3 nucleotide sequence: TGTGCCAGCAGCACCCTAGCGGGAGGGCCGAAGACCCAGTACTTC. Protein: CASSTLAGGPKTQYF.